This entry lists 5 T cell receptor beta chains sequenced from one sample in a study of blood T cell repertoires in COVID-19. Some clones are missing from TCRdb's copy, which holds only in-frame ones; the method was immunoSEQ multiplex PCR. Among approximately 250,000 clones listed, around nine tenths were seen once. Source material: peripheral blood. The receptor set was obtained from a man aged 35 to 55 with active or convalescent COVID-19.

The chain couples TRBV6-5 to TRBJ2-7; 10 bases agree with TRBD1. With 7 bases clipped from V and 3 bases from J, the junction kept 6 bases outside the gene matches. CDR1 MNHEY and CDR2 SVGAGI come from the germline V gene. The CDR3 runs to 14 residues. CDR3: CASTKTGGYYEQYF. CDR3 sequence (DNA): TGTGCCAGCACTAAGACAGGGGGCTACTACGAGCAGTACTTC.

V usage is TRBV5-1 and J usage is TRBJ2-1; TRBD1 matches 8 bases. CDR1 is SGHRS and CDR2 is YFSETQ in the germline V gene. The J segment lost 1 base and the V segment lost 0 bases, leaving 6 bases of the junction unmatched. There are 17 residues in the CDR3. CDR3 DNA sequence: TGCGCCAGCAGCTTGGGGGGACAGGTAGGATCCTACAATGAGCAGTTCTTC. Amino acid sequence: CASSLGGQVGSYNEQFF.

This chain connects TRBV2 to TRBJ1-4; D is ambiguous. V dropped 5 bases and J dropped 4 bases, with 2 bases sitting between them. Germline V CDR1 and CDR2: SNHLY, FYNNEI. This CDR3 has 11 residues. The CDR3 sequence is CASSRNEKLFF. For the CDR3, the DNA is TGTGCCAGCAGTCGTAATGAAAAACTGTTTTTT.

This clone showed up just a few times. The chain carries TRBV12-1 and TRBJ2-7; TRBD1 is taken as the D call from the table, unchecked against the DNA. TRBV12-1 is a documented pseudogene. The CDR3 spans 12 residues. The CDR3 DNA reads TGTGCCAGCAAAGCTCAGGGAAACGAGCAGTACTTC. As protein: CASKAQGNEQYF.

As regards this clone: The identical CDR3 is also encoded by other nucleotide sequences in the sample. The chain has TRBV13 and TRBJ2-7; 7 bases are a match to TRBD2. CDR3 length equals 16 residues. Germline V lookup: CDR1 PRHDT, CDR2 FYEKMQ (reference sequence). The trim removed 5 bases at V and 6 bases at J, leaving 16 bases unmatched. CDR3 coding DNA: TGTGCCAGCAGCCCTGGGGGGATGGGGGGGACGCTCGAGCAGTACTTC. Translated: CASSPGGMGGTLEQYF.